The rows below give T cell receptor beta chains drawn from one sample of a study of T cell changes during pregnancy in multiple sclerosis. Assay used: immunoSEQ multiplex PCR; TCRdb lists only in-frame clones, some missing. Among about 35,000 clones listed, roughly nine tenths were seen once. Sequences were derived from peripheral blood, sampled in the third trimester of pregnancy. These receptors were collected from a female donor in good health, enrolled as a control in a pregnancy study. Each CDR3 is given with its conserved first and last residue. D genes are given only for firm matches. The size entry is marked missing in some rows and otherwise reads once, few, many or a size class.

clone_size,j_call,d_call,v_call,cdr3_nt,cdr3_aa
-,TRBJ2-5,-,TRBV6-1,TGTGCCAGCAGTGAATCTATCCGGGGGCAAGAGACCCAGTACTTC,CASSESIRGQETQYF
-,TRBJ1-3,-,TRBV9,TGTGCCAGCAGCGTAGCAGGCTCCGGAAACACCATATATTTT,CASSVAGSGNTIYF
-,TRBJ2-1,-,TRBV29-1,TGCAGCTCTTACTTGGGAGGTGAGCAGTTCTTC,CSSYLGGEQFF
-,TRBJ2-3,TRBD1,TRBV4-3,TGCGCCAGCAGCCCAGGGACAGTTAGCACAGATACGCAGTATTTT,CASSPGTVSTDTQYF
-,TRBJ2-3,TRBD2,TRBV4-3,TGCGCCAGCAGCCTCGAAGCGGGGGGGGAGACAGATACGCAGTATTTT,CASSLEAGGETDTQYF
-,TRBJ2-1,TRBD2,TRBV28,TGTGCCAGCAGTTCCCTGGGACTAGCGGAGGACAATGAGCAGTTCTTC,CASSSLGLAEDNEQFF
-,TRBJ1-2,TRBD1,TRBV15,TGTGCCACCAGCCTCGACAGGGGCGACTATGGCTACACCTTC,CATSLDRGDYGYTF
-,TRBJ2-7,-,TRBV5-6,TGTGCCAGCAGCTACCCGGGGACTGTGGGGGTTAACTCCTACGAGCAGTACTTC,CASSYPGTVGVNSYEQYF
-,TRBJ1-5,-,TRBV10-2,TGCGCCAGCAGTGAGTACAGTCGTGGCAATCAGCCCCAGCATTTT,CASSEYSRGNQPQHF
-,TRBJ2-7,TRBD2,TRBV5-6,TGTGCCAGCAGCGCGGGACTAGCCCTCGCCTACGAGCAGTACTTC,CASSAGLALAYEQYF
-,TRBJ2-1,TRBD1,TRBV7-2,TGTGCCAGCAGCCCTATCCAGAGACAGGGGCCCTACAATGAGCAGTTCTTC,CASSPIQRQGPYNEQFF
-,TRBJ2-1,TRBD1,TRBV11-2,TGTGCCAGCAGCCCGGGGACAGGGGGCTCTGGGCAGTTCTTC,CASSPGTGGSGQFF
-,TRBJ2-1,-,TRBV7-3,TGTGCCAGCAGCCCCGCCAGGACCTACAATGAGCAGTTCTTC,CASSPARTYNEQFF
few,TRBJ1-3,-,TRBV4-3,TGCGCCAGCAGCCAAGATCAGGGAGGAGGAAACACCATATATTTT,CASSQDQGGGNTIYF
-,TRBJ1-1,TRBD1,TRBV7-2,TGTGCCAGCAGCTACAACAGGGGTCCCACTGAAGCTTTCTTT,CASSYNRGPTEAFF
-,TRBJ2-3,-,TRBV15,TGTGCCACCAGCAGAGACCGCGGTGGCACAGATACGCAGTATTTT,CATSRDRGGTDTQYF
-,TRBJ1-2,TRBD1,TRBV4-3,TGCGCCAGCAGCCAAGATGGCGTCGGACAGGGAAGTGGCTACACCTTC,CASSQDGVGQGSGYTF
-,TRBJ1-1,-,TRBV5-8,TGTGCCAGCAGCTTCCCCCAGAACACTGAAGCTTTCTTT,CASSFPQNTEAFF
-,TRBJ2-5,TRBD2,TRBV6-1,TGTGCCAGCAGTGAAGCGCTTCGAGTAGCGGGAGGAGCGGAGACCCAGTACTTC,CASSEALRVAGGAETQYF
-,TRBJ2-3,TRBD2,TRBV5-6,TGTGCCAGCAGCGCACAACTAGCGGGGGGGCGGGATACGCAGTATTTT,CASSAQLAGGRDTQYF
-,TRBJ1-6,-,TRBV6-1,TGTGCCAGCGGGGGGGGGAGCTCCTATAATTCACCCCTCCACTTT,CASGGGSSYNSPLHF
-,TRBJ2-6,-,TRBV6-1,TGTGCCAGCAGTGAAGCGCTAGGGGATGGGGCCAACGTCCTGACTTTC,CASSEALGDGANVLTF
-,TRBJ2-3,TRBD2,TRBV28,TGTGCCAGCCTAAAGGGGGCGGGAGGGCCACGGGGGGATACGCAGTATTTT,CASLKGAGGPRGDTQYF
-,TRBJ2-2,-,TRBV4-1,TGCGCCAGCAGCCAAGACCCCCGTGGTTTTGCAGGGCCCAACACCGGGGAGCTGTTTTTT,CASSQDPRGFAGPNTGELFF
-,TRBJ2-5,-,TRBV7-2,TGTGCCAGCAGCTCCCGCCGGGGGAACCAAGAGACCCAGTACTTC,CASSSRRGNQETQYF
-,TRBJ2-5,TRBD2,TRBV10-2,TGCGCCAGTGCGGTGACTAGCGGGAGGGCCGGGGGTGGAGAGACCCAGTACTTC,CASAVTSGRAGGGETQYF
-,TRBJ2-7,TRBD2,TRBV2,TGTGCCAGCAGGGAAGGACTAGCAGCGACCTACGAGCAGTACTTC,CASREGLAATYEQYF
-,TRBJ1-4,-,TRBV21-1,TGTGCCAGCAGCGATGAGCGGGGACAGGGGACGGATAATGAAAAACTGTTTTTT,CASSDERGQGTDNEKLFF
-,TRBJ1-2,TRBD1,TRBV7-8,TGTGCCAGCAGCTTAAACAGGGGAGGCGGCTACACCTTC,CASSLNRGGGYTF
once,TRBJ2-2,-,TRBV4-3,TGCGCCAGCAGCCAGGGCTTAACGGGGAGGGAGCTGTTTTTT,CASSQGLTGRELFF
-,TRBJ1-2,-,TRBV5-4,TGTGCCAGCAGCTTGGGACAGACCTATGGCTACACCTTC,CASSLGQTYGYTF
few,TRBJ2-2,TRBD2,TRBV6-4,TGTGCCAGCAGTGACTCTAGCGGGGGCACCGGGGAGCTGTTTTTT,CASSDSSGGTGELFF
few,TRBJ2-5,-,TRBV27,TGTGCCAGCAGTCCTCAAAGGGGCTGGAGAGAGACCCAGTACTTC,CASSPQRGWRETQYF
many,TRBJ2-2,TRBD2,TRBV6-4,TGTGCCAGCAGCACCAGCGGGGGGGATCACACCGGGGAGCTGTTTTTT,CASSTSGGDHTGELFF
-,TRBJ1-5,-,TRBV30,TGTGCCTGGAGCTCGGGGGAGAATCAGCCCCAGCATTTT,CAWSSGENQPQHF
-,TRBJ2-5,TRBD2,TRBV6-1,TGTGCCAGCAGTGAGGCCGTACTAGCGGGGGGAGAGACCCAGTACTTC,CASSEAVLAGGETQYF
-,TRBJ1-1,-,TRBV9,TGTGCCAGCAGCGTAAAGGCAGGTAACACTGAAGCTTTCTTT,CASSVKAGNTEAFF
-,TRBJ1-1,TRBD1,TRBV30,TGTGCCTTATTTCCGGGACAGGGTAGAAACACTGAAGCTTTCTTT,CALFPGQGRNTEAFF
-,TRBJ1-6,-,TRBV5-1,TGCGCCAGCAGCTCGGGAAACAGTAATTCACCCCTCCACTTT,CASSSGNSNSPLHF
-,TRBJ2-7,TRBD2,TRBV2,TGTGCCAGCAAGCATACGGGACTAGCGGGGTCCTACGAGCAGTACTTC,CASKHTGLAGSYEQYF
-,TRBJ1-2,-,TRBV6-5,TGTGCCAGCAGTTACCTGGGGCGACAGGATGGCTACACCTTC,CASSYLGRQDGYTF
-,TRBJ2-2,-,TRBV25-1,TGTGCCAGCAGTGCCGGGAACACCGGGGAGCTGTTTTTT,CASSAGNTGELFF